The clone carrying this T cell receptor beta chain was detected ten times or more. Its antigen is not known. The V and J ends lost 0 bases and 4 bases, in that order; junction bases with no gene match: 7. Germline CDR1 DFQATT, CDR2 SNEGSKA (reference sequence). The CDR3 length is 16 residues. With 10-nucleotide random UMIs included, cDNA was synthesized by 5'RACE. A single run covered 15-18 subjects with over 180 million TCR-beta sequences. A single record per CDR3 protein comes from TCRdb applying MiXCR to the 5' RACE reads. The sample has 40,000 to 55,000 distinct CDR3 sequences; 4.5% to 7% are singletons. This entry is derived from a study of neurological immune-mediated disorders. Whole-study findings and limits: There was no clinical or MRI feature that was associated with the multiple sclerosis repertoire cluster. One related-CDR3 cluster, which may be a signature, held the repertoires of 18 of 34 multiple sclerosis patients after phylogenetic grouping.

The clonotype comes from a woman between 18 and 29 years old with multiple sclerosis. V usage is TRBV20-1 and J usage is TRBJ2-2, with 8 positions matching TRBD1. The sequenced sample consisted of CD4+ T cells from blood. Here the CDR3 reads CSARDYQGASTGELFF. Here the CDR3 DNA reads TGCAGTGCTAGAGATTATCAGGGGGCGAGCACCGGGGAGCTGTTTTTT.